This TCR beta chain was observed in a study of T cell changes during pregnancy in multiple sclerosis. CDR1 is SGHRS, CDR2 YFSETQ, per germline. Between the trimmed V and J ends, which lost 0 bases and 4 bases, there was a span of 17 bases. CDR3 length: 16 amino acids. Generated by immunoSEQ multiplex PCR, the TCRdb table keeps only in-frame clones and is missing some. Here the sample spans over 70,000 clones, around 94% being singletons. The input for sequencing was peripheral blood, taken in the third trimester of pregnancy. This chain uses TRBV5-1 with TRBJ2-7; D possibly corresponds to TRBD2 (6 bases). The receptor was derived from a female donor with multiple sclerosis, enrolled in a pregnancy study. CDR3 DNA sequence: TGCGCCAGCAGCTTGGGTGTTCGGGGGACTGATTACGAGCAGTACTTC. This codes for CASSLGVRGTDYEQYF.